This passage covers 23 T cell receptor beta chains from one sample sequenced in a study of cytomegalovirus exposure and HLA in healthy donors. Primers: 60 Vbeta forward and 13 Jbeta reverse. The method was immunoSEQ multiplex PCR; TCRdb's version includes in-frame clones alone and lacks a portion of them. This table holds around 39,000 clones, approximately 75% found once. Sequencing used PBMCs. These receptors were obtained from a man aged 25 to 40 in good health and CMV-seronegative.

CDR3 region: CASSPGGPAKNIQYF. In nucleotides, the CDR3 is TGTGCCAGCTCTCCTGGGGGCCCGGCCAAAAACATTCAGTACTTC. V usage is TRBV18 and J usage is TRBJ2-4, with D possibly TRBD1 on 6 matching bases. Trimming cost V 6 bases and J 1 base, with 13 bases left between them. The CDR3 covers 15 residues. The germline CDR1 and CDR2 sequences are KGHSH and LQKENI.

The genes are TRBV4-2 and TRBJ2-7; possibly TRBD2 for D (5 bases). V gave up 4 bases and J gave up 0 bases, with 10 bases separating them. CDR3 length equals 14 residues. From germline, CDR1 is LGHNA and CDR2 YNFKEQ. In DNA, the CDR3 is TGTGCCAGCAGCCGAGAGACTACCTCCTACGAGCAGTACTTC. Residues: CASSRETTSYEQYF.

The chain joins TRBV28 to TRBJ1-5; TRBD1 agrees at 11 bases. Per the germline V gene, CDR1 is MDHEN and CDR2 is SYDVKM. V was pared by 6 bases and J by 3 bases, with 10 bases of the junction left unmatched. The CDR3 loop spans 17 amino acids. The CDR3 coding sequence is TGTGCCAGCAGGTCCGGGACAGGGGGGCTCAACAATCAGCCCCAGCATTTT. This sequence encodes CASRSGTGGLNNQPQHF.

V is TRBV4-3 and J is TRBJ2-5, with TRBD2 matching over 7 bases. V was pared by 1 base and J by 5 bases, with 7 bases of the junction left unmatched. This CDR3 contains 15 residues. Looked up from germline, CDR1 is LGHNA and CDR2 is YSLEER. The CDR3, as DNA: TGCGCCAGCAGCCAAGGGGGCGGGAGACGGGAGACCCAGTACTTC. Amino acid sequence: CASSQGGGRRETQYF.

The count of this clone is one. V and J are TRBV5-8 and TRBJ2-5; 7 bases agree with TRBD1. This CDR3 is built from 19 residues. The V segment lost 0 bases and the J segment 4 bases; nucleotides outside the gene matches: 18. CDR1 SGHTS and CDR2 YDEGEE come from the germline V gene. CDR3 in DNA: TGTGCCAGCAGCTTGGAGAGGGGGCGGATTCTACCTAGCCGAGAGACCCAGTACTTC. Encoded protein: CASSLERGRILPSRETQYF.

This chain links TRBV4-3 with TRBJ2-1; 7 positions match TRBD2. The V and J ends lost 4 bases and 1 base, in that order; junction bases with no gene match: 10. Germline CDR1 is LGHNA and CDR2 is YSLEER. CDR3 length: 17 amino acids. The DNA for the CDR3 is TGCGCCAGCAGCCCCCGAACGCGGGGGTTGTCCTACAATGAGCAGTTCTTC. Protein product: CASSPRTRGLSYNEQFF.

This clone showed up just a few times. The rearrangement uses TRBV7-6 and TRBJ2-1; 11 nucleotides match TRBD1. This CDR3 contains 16 residues. Trimming at V came to 5 bases and at J to 8 bases, leaving 11 bases not matched to a gene. Per germline, CDR1 SGHVS and CDR2 FNYEAQ. CDR3 sequence (DNA): TGTGCCAGCAGCGCGAGGACAGGGGGCGTTCGGGATGAGCAGTTCTTC. Protein: CASSARTGGVRDEQFF.

J is TRBJ1-5 and V is TRBV10-1, with 8 bases that match TRBD1. The germline V gene has CDR1 WNHNN and CDR2 SYGVQD (reference sequence). V was clipped by 5 bases and J by 2 bases; unmatched bases: 5. The CDR3 is 15 amino acids. CDR3 bases: TGCGCCAGCAGTTCAACGACAGGGGGCAATCAGCCCCAGCATTTT. Protein: CASSSTTGGNQPQHF.

The chain employs TRBV5-6 and TRBJ1-1; D gene ambiguous. From germline, CDR1 is SGHDT and CDR2 YYEEEE. Trimming pared 1 base from V and 0 bases from J, leaving 4 bases between. This CDR3 spans 13 amino acids. Here the CDR3 DNA reads TGTGCCAGCAGCTTGAGCCTGAACACTGAAGCTTTCTTT. Protein sequence: CASSLSLNTEAFF.

The rearrangement uses TRBV27 and TRBJ1-2, with a tentative D call TRBD1 (5 bases). The CDR3 is made up of 15 amino acids. Germline assignment: CDR1 MNHEY and CDR2 SMNVEV (reference sequence). The ends were cut back, 5 bases at V and 7 bases at J, with 20 bases in the middle. The CDR3 nucleotides are TGTGCCAGCAGTACACAGGCGCTCGGAGGGGCTGGCTACACCTTC. This sequence encodes CASSTQALGGAGYTF.

V gene TRBV5-1 combines with J gene TRBJ2-3; 7 bases are a match to TRBD1. V lost 5 bases and J lost 2; bases outside the gene matches: 11. Germline lookup yields CDR1 SGHRS and CDR2 YFSETQ. The CDR3 spans 16 residues. CDR3 in amino acids: CASSRTNTGATDTQYF. The CDR3 DNA sequence: TGCGCCAGCAGTAGGACCAATACAGGGGCCACAGATACGCAGTATTTT. The whole variable domain, remainder taken from reference TRBV5-1 and TRBJ2-3, is KAGVTQTPRYLIKTRGQQVTLSCSPISGHRSVSWYQQTPGQGLQFLFEYFSETQRNKGNFPGRFSGRQFSNSRSEMNVSTLELGDSALYLCASSRTNTGATDTQYFGPGTRLTVL.

V is TRBV6-5 and J is TRBJ1-1; D is perhaps TRBD1 (5 bases). Per germline, CDR1 MNHEY and CDR2 SVGAGI. Trimming shortened V by 2 bases and J by 11 bases, and 9 bases separated the two germline ends. CDR3 length equals 11 residues. The CDR3 DNA sequence: TGTGCCAGCAGTTACCGCGGGGCCGCTTTCTTT. It translates to CASSYRGAAFF.

The V call is TRBV11-2, the J call TRBJ2-1; 7 bases line up with TRBD1. The junction had 7 bases not matched to a gene; V was cut back by 4 bases and J by 7 bases. Germline V gene lookup returns CDR1 SGHAT and CDR2 FQNNGV. The CDR3 is made up of 14 amino acids. The CDR3 protein is CASSSTGSWNEQFF. The DNA of the CDR3 is TGTGCCAGCAGCTCGACAGGGAGTTGGAATGAGCAGTTCTTC.

V is TRBV7-9 and J is TRBJ1-1, with unresolved D. Germline lookup yields CDR1 SEHNR and CDR2 FQNEAQ (reference sequence). This CDR3 comprises 14 residues. The V gene lost 8 bases and the J gene lost 1 base, with 14 bases spanning the gap. CDR3 residues: CASEEAEPNTEAFF. The CDR3 DNA reads as TGTGCCAGCGAGGAAGCGGAGCCGAACACTGAAGCTTTCTTT.

This clone has only a few counts. The V and J genes are TRBV6-5 and TRBJ2-5; D might be TRBD2 (6 bases). V lost 2 bases, J lost 4 bases, and 14 bases lay in between. The CDR3 runs to 15 residues. Germline CDR1 MNHEY, CDR2 SVGAGI. The CDR3 DNA reads as TGTGCCAGCAGTTACCGCTTGGGGACTCGAGAGACCCAGTACTTC. Translated, it gives CASSYRLGTRETQYF.

The chain couples TRBV9 to TRBJ2-5; no reliable D call. Trimming removed 6 bases at V and 0 bases at J, with 9 bases between. This CDR3 region has 13 residues. CDR1 is SGDLS, CDR2 YYNGEE, per germline. The DNA for the CDR3 is TGTGCCAGCATCCGTGGAGACCAAGAGACCCAGTACTTC. Protein product: CASIRGDQETQYF.

The CDR3 here is CASSQGSEGASGANVLTF. CDR3 coding DNA: TGCGCCAGCAGCCAAGGGTCCGAGGGGGCTTCTGGGGCCAACGTCCTGACTTTC. The chain couples TRBV4-3 to TRBJ2-6, with 7 nucleotides matching TRBD1. The ends lost 1 base at V and 1 base at J; junction bases unmatched: 7. Looked up from germline, CDR1 is LGHNA and CDR2 is YSLEER. The CDR3 totals 18 residues.

This chain links TRBV6-1 with TRBJ2-1; no reliable D call. The V end was cut by 11 bases, the J end by 2 bases, with 13 bases between. Germline CDR1 reads MNHNS; CDR2 reads SASEGT. There are 13 residues in the CDR3. The CDR3 DNA is TGTGCCGGCTCAGTATACACCTACAATGAGCAGTTCTTC. Translating gives CAGSVYTYNEQFF.

The table lists this clone with a few counts. This chain links TRBV4-3 with TRBJ2-3, with a weak D call TRBD2 (6 bases). With 0 bases removed from V and 2 bases from J, the gap between germline ends came to 15 bases. This CDR3 comprises 17 residues. Per germline, CDR1 LGHNA and CDR2 YSLEER. CDR3 protein: CASSQDLASDYTDTQYF. In DNA, the CDR3 is TGCGCCAGCAGCCAAGATCTGGCTAGCGACTACACAGATACGCAGTATTTT.

The rearrangement uses TRBV11-2 and TRBJ1-3, with D uncertain. This CDR3 is built from 15 residues. Germline CDR1 and CDR2: SGHAT and FQNNGV. V was clipped by 6 bases and J by 0 bases, with 12 bases between them. CDR3 in DNA: TGTGCCAGCAGTCCGACACCGATCTCTGGAAACACCATATATTTT. It yields the protein CASSPTPISGNTIYF.

The J gene is TRBJ2-3, the V gene TRBV6-1; 7 bases map to TRBD2. The CDR3 consists of 15 residues. Germline lookup yields CDR1 MNHNS and CDR2 SASEGT. Trimming at V came to 6 bases and at J to 2 bases, leaving 8 bases not matched to a gene. CDR3 in amino acids: CASRDLAAPTDTQYF. The CDR3 DNA reads TGTGCCAGCAGGGACCTAGCGGCCCCCACAGATACGCAGTATTTT.

This chain connects TRBV2 to TRBJ2-3, with no clear D. Germline V CDR1 and CDR2: SNHLY, FYNNEI. CDR3 size: 13 residues. Trimming stripped 6 bases from V and 4 bases from J, with 11 bases between. CDR3 coding DNA: TGTGCCAGCAGCTACCTAGGATCAGATACGCAGTATTTT. As protein: CASSYLGSDTQYF. Drawing the rest from reference TRBV2 and TRBJ2-3, the complete variable domain is EPEVTQTPSHQVTQMGQEVILRCVPISNHLYFYWYRQILGQKVEFLVSFYNNEISEKSEIFDDQFSVERPDGSNFTLKIRSTKLEDSAMYFCASSYLGSDTQYFGPGTRLTVL.

This clone has only a few counts. The chain employs TRBV5-1 and TRBJ2-1; 10 bases align to TRBD2. The CDR3 is 17 amino acids. Germline V gene lookup returns CDR1 SGHRS and CDR2 YFSETQ. Trimming at V came to 6 bases and at J to 2 bases, leaving 11 bases not matched to a gene. The CDR3 loop is CASTGRTSGTTYNEQFF. The CDR3 DNA is TGCGCCAGCACGGGACGAACTAGCGGGACCACCTACAATGAGCAGTTCTTC. The whole variable domain, filled in from reference TRBV5-1 and TRBJ2-1, reads KAGVTQTPRYLIKTRGQQVTLSCSPISGHRSVSWYQQTPGQGLQFLFEYFSETQRNKGNFPGRFSGRQFSNSRSEMNVSTLELGDSALYLCASTGRTSGTTYNEQFFGPGTRLTVL.